This T cell receptor beta chain is from a study of T cell repertoires in cytomegalovirus infection. Study in general: Public TCR beta signatures provided an indication of both CMV infection and a matching HLA type.

On this clonotype: The antigen is not known.

TCRdb processed the reads anew with MiXCR; each CDR3 protein has one entry. The table records 140,000 to 150,000 distinct CDR3 sequences, approximately 30% of them present only once. This CDR3 contains 15 residues. Germline loops: CDR1 DFQATT, CDR2 SNEGSKA (reference sequence). Trimming stripped 1 base from V and 7 bases from J, with 20 bases between. This chain uses TRBV20-1 with TRBJ2-7; unclear D gene. This sample comprised CD8+ T cells from cultured PBMCs, obtained from culture after CMV antigen stimulation. This TCR derives from a human donor in good health (CMV status not recorded). Some clones in this sample may be carry-over from other donors' samples. The CDR3 is CSARGGGFLDDEQYF. The CDR3, as DNA: TGCAGTGCTAGAGGGGGTGGGTTCCTTGATGATGAGCAGTACTTC.